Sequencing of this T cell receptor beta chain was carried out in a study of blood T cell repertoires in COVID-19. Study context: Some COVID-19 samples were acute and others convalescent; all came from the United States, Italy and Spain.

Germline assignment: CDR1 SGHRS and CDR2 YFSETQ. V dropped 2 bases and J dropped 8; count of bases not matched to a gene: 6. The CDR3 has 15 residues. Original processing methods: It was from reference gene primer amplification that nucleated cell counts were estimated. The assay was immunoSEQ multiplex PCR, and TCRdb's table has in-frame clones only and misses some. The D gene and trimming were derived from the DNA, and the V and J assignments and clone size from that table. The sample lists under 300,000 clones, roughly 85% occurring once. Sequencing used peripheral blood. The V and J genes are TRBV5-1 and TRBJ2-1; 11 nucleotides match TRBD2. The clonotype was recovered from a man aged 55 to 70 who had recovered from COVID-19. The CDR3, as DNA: TGCGCCAGCAGCTTTGGGGGACTAGCGGTCGATGAGCAGTTCTTC. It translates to CASSFGGLAVDEQFF.